These 30 T cell receptor beta chains originate from one sample sequenced in a study of blood T cells in healthy people across ages. Combining a sample-barcoded 5' primer with a J-beta primer mix, a second PCR ran for roughly 7 to 12 cycles. TCRdb recomputed calls from the 5' RACE reads with MiXCR, one row per CDR3 protein. The sample yields over 950,000 distinct CDR3 sequences, around 54% seen once. Sequenced sample: blood. All receptors derive from an older woman in good health.

The chain links TRBV7-2 to TRBJ2-2, with 12 bases identical to TRBD2. The germline CDR1 and CDR2 sequences are SGHTA and FQGNSA. Unmatched junction bases numbered 4, after V lost 0 bases and J lost 5 bases. The CDR3 consists of 17 residues. The CDR3 sequence: CASSLARTSGTTGELFF. CDR3 coding DNA: TGTGCCAGCAGCTTAGCTCGGACTAGCGGGACAACCGGGGAGCTGTTTTTT.

This clonotype has ten or more counts. V usage is TRBV29-1 and J usage is TRBJ2-5, with no clear D. The ends were cut back, 3 bases at V and 2 bases at J, with 13 bases in the middle. The CDR3 covers 14 residues. Germline CDR1 reads SQVTM; CDR2 reads ANQGSEA. The CDR3, as DNA: TGCAGCGTTGAGGGCTACCTAATTCAAGAGACCCAGTACTTC. It yields the protein CSVEGYLIQETQYF. Supplemented by reference TRBV29-1 and TRBJ2-5, the full variable domain reads SAVISQKPSRDICQRGTSLTIQCQVDSQVTMMFWYRQQPGQSLTLIATANQGSEATYESGFVIDKFPISRPNLTFSTLTVSNMSPEDSSIYLCSVEGYLIQETQYFGPGTRLLVL.

The V and J genes are TRBV28 and TRBJ2-5, with 11 bases that match TRBD2. Germline V lookup: CDR1 MDHEN, CDR2 SYDVKM. The CDR3 loop spans 15 amino acids. Germline trimming cut 8 bases from V and 5 bases from J; bases unmatched to any gene: 10. The CDR3 DNA is TGTGCCAGCGGAAATTCGGGACTAGCGGAGGAGACCCAGTACTTC. It is translated as CASGNSGLAEETQYF.

As to this clonotype: This clone may be a read error of a much larger clone one base away. The gene calls are TRBV10-3 and TRBJ2-7; 11 nucleotides agree with TRBD1. The CDR3 totals 15 residues. The germline V gene encodes CDR1 ENHRY and CDR2 SYGVKD. Germline trimming cut 4 bases from V and 5 bases from J; bases unmatched to any gene: 7. This chain's CDR3 is CAISGLGQGGDEQYF. The CDR3 DNA reads TGTGCCATCAGTGGCCTGGGACAGGGGGGCGACGAGCAGTACTTC.

There are a few counts of this clonotype. This rearrangement joins TRBV6-5 to TRBJ2-7; D is unresolved. The germline V gene has CDR1 MNHEY and CDR2 SVGAGI. The germline V and J ends were trimmed by 0 bases and 4 bases, with 13 bases remaining between them. The CDR3 totals 15 residues. The CDR3 is CASSYSTRPPYEQYF. The CDR3 nucleotides read TGTGCCAGCAGTTACTCGACGCGGCCACCTTACGAGCAGTACTTC.

This clonotype was recorded a few times. V gene TRBV6-1 combines with J gene TRBJ1-2; D unclear. The CDR3 loop spans 13 amino acids. Trimming removed 2 bases from V and 5 bases from J, with 9 bases in between. Germline V gene sequence: CDR1 MNHNS, CDR2 SASEGT. The CDR3 DNA reads as TGTGCCAGCAGTGAAACCAGCCTATATGGCTACACCTTC. Translation: CASSETSLYGYTF.

This clonotype has a handful of counts. This sequence joins TRBV20-1 and TRBJ2-7; D is undetermined. CDR1 is DFQATT, CDR2 SNEGSKA, per germline (reference sequence). V was cut by 0 bases and J by 0 bases, with 12 bases left in between. This CDR3 has 15 residues. The CDR3 DNA reads TGCAGTGCTAGAGATTTACCTAGGTACTCCTACGAGCAGTACTTC. Its translation is CSARDLPRYSYEQYF.

This clonotype was counted many times. The chain carries TRBV27 and TRBJ2-7; D is perhaps TRBD2 (6 bases). The CDR3 is made up of 14 amino acids. V was clipped by 3 bases and J by 1 base, with 10 bases between them. CDR1 is MNHEY and CDR2 is SMNVEV in the germline V gene (reference sequence). CDR3 in amino acids: CASSLGGLSYEQYF. CDR3 sequence (DNA): TGTGCCAGCAGTTTGGGGGGATTGTCCTACGAGCAGTACTTC.

Only a few counts were recorded for this clonotype. The V gene is TRBV3-1, the J gene TRBJ2-1, with 12 bases matching TRBD2. J gave up 9 bases and V 4 bases, and 7 bases lay outside the gene matches. Germline V gives CDR1 LGHDT, CDR2 YNNKEL (reference sequence). This CDR3 has 15 amino acids. CDR3 protein: CASSPTSGSGSEQFF. The CDR3 nucleotides read TGTGCCAGCAGCCCGACTAGCGGGAGCGGGAGTGAGCAGTTCTTC.

The CDR3 DNA reads TGTGCCATCAGGACAGGGTCTAATGAGCAGTTCTTC. It is translated as CAIRTGSNEQFF. The genes are TRBV10-3 and TRBJ2-1; 7 positions match TRBD1. The CDR3 has 12 residues. Germline V CDR1 and CDR2: ENHRY, SYGVKD. Trimming took 6 bases from V and 7 from J; bases not matched to a gene: 3.

A few counts support this clonotype. The V call is TRBV4-2, the J call TRBJ1-1, with TRBD1 matching 9 bases. V was clipped by 4 bases and J by 3 bases; unmatched bases: 6. The CDR3 consists of 15 residues. Germline CDR1 reads LGHNA; CDR2 reads YNFKEQ. CDR3 bases: TGTGCCAGCAGCCGAGAGGACAGGGGAGACACTGAAGCTTTCTTT. Its protein is CASSREDRGDTEAFF.

This clonotype was seen more than once but under ten times. V and J are TRBV25-1 and TRBJ1-2, with D maybe TRBD1 (6 bases). The CDR3 loop spans 13 amino acids. The V end was cut by 5 bases, the J end by 9 bases, with 16 bases between. Germline assignment: CDR1 MGHDK and CDR2 SYGVNS. The CDR3 nucleotides are TGTGCCAGCAGTCTTCTGGGGGCAGCGAGCTACACCTTC. The encoded protein is CASSLLGAASYTF.

In its sample, this clonotype was seen a few times. The rearrangement uses TRBV20-1 and TRBJ1-6; TRBD1 is a possible D gene (5 bases). The V end was cut by 3 bases, the J end by 4 bases, with 19 bases between. The CDR3 sequence is 17 residues long. Germline values: CDR1 DFQATT, CDR2 SNEGSKA (reference sequence). The DNA of the CDR3 is TGCAGTGCTAGGGGGACTCCTTACGGGATTTATAATTCACCCCTCCACTTT. Amino acid sequence: CSARGTPYGIYNSPLHF.

The genes are TRBV29-1 and TRBJ2-7; tentative D call: TRBD2 (5 bases). V was cut by 4 bases and J by 2 bases, with 9 bases left in between. The CDR3 is 12 amino acids. Germline values: CDR1 SQVTM, CDR2 ANQGSEA. The CDR3 region has the DNA TGCAGCGTTGGGGAGTCCCCCTACGAGCAGTACTTC. Protein: CSVGESPYEQYF.

This clonotype was observed a few times. This chain uses TRBV12-3 or TRBV12-4 with TRBJ2-1; D is perhaps TRBD2 (5 bases). This CDR3 contains 14 residues. V lost 2 bases, J lost 8 bases, and 13 bases lay in between. The CDR3: CASSLRASLDEQFF. In nucleotides, the CDR3 is TGTGCCAGCAGTTTAAGGGCTAGCTTAGATGAGCAGTTCTTC.

The chain recombines TRBV28 with TRBJ2-3, with no clear D. The V end lost 5 bases, the J end lost 5 bases, and 26 bases lay between the germline ends. The germline V gene encodes CDR1 MDHEN and CDR2 SYDVKM. The length of the CDR3 is 18 residues. CDR3 coding DNA: TGTGCCAGCAGTCCCCATTCCTTCAAGGCCCCCTCCATAGATACGCAGTATTTT. Protein product: CASSPHSFKAPSIDTQYF.

This clonotype was detected only a few times. The rearrangement joins TRBV27 to TRBJ2-7; 12 bases agree with TRBD2. CDR1 and CDR2 (germline): MNHEY, SMNVEV (reference sequence). CDR3 length equals 15 residues. After removal of 5 bases from V and 6 bases from J, the junction contained 8 bases not matched to a gene. The CDR3 protein is CASSPKTSGSSEQYF. DNA for the CDR3: TGTGCCAGCAGTCCAAAGACTAGCGGGAGCAGCGAGCAGTACTTC.

The chain links TRBV20-1 to TRBJ2-5, with D perhaps TRBD1 (5 bases). Trimming left V 0 bases short and J 1 base short, with 15 bases between. This CDR3 contains 16 residues. Germline CDR1 DFQATT, CDR2 SNEGSKA (reference sequence). Here the CDR3 reads CSARDQGRPLQETQYF. The CDR3 DNA reads as TGCAGTGCTAGAGATCAGGGAAGGCCGCTCCAAGAGACCCAGTACTTC.

The rearrangement joins TRBV15 to TRBJ2-7, with no clear D. The V and J ends lost 0 bases and 7 bases respectively, with 22 bases between them. The germline gives CDR1 LNHNV, CDR2 YYDKDF (reference sequence). The CDR3 has 17 amino acids. The CDR3 sequence: CATSRDDDASSGDEQYF. The CDR3, as DNA: TGTGCCACCAGCAGAGATGACGACGCAAGTAGTGGGGATGAGCAGTACTTC.

This clonotype was recorded a few times. The V gene is TRBV7-9, the J gene TRBJ2-3, with D possibly being TRBD1 or TRBD2 (5 bases each). V was trimmed by 1 base and J by 7 bases, leaving 12 bases between them. Germline loops: CDR1 SEHNR, CDR2 FQNEAQ (reference sequence). This CDR3 spans 14 amino acids. CDR3 region: CASSLVRDPYTQYF. CDR3 in DNA: TGTGCCAGCAGCTTAGTCCGGGACCCCTATACGCAGTATTTT.

The rearrangement links TRBV20-1 to TRBJ2-4; TRBD1 matches 9 bases. Looked up from germline, CDR1 is DFQATT and CDR2 is SNEGSKA (reference sequence). The CDR3 has 17 residues. Trimming removed 4 bases from V and 0 bases from J; junction bases left unmatched: 10. CDR3 sequence reads: CSAIPDRGQGAKNIQYF. The CDR3 nucleotides read TGCAGTGCTATACCGGACAGGGGCCAGGGAGCCAAAAACATTCAGTACTTC.

The sample holds a few counts of this clonotype. The chain is built from TRBV3-1 and TRBJ2-3, with 7 bases fitting TRBD2. The germline V gene has CDR1 LGHDT and CDR2 YNNKEL (reference sequence). The V and J ends lost 1 base and 5 bases, in that order; junction bases with no gene match: 9. This CDR3 has 16 residues. The CDR3 sequence is CASSQGPSGGVDTQYF. CDR3 nucleotides: TGTGCCAGCAGCCAAGGGCCTAGCGGAGGGGTAGATACGCAGTATTTT.

The rearrangement links TRBV4-3 to TRBJ2-4; possibly TRBD1 or TRBD2 for D (5 bases each). V dropped 1 base and J dropped 2 bases, with 15 bases sitting between them. CDR1 is LGHNA and CDR2 is YSLEER in the germline V gene. CDR3 size: 17 residues. The CDR3 DNA is TGCGCCAGCAGCCAAGGGGATGGTGAGGGGACCAAAAACATTCAGTACTTC. Amino acid sequence: CASSQGDGEGTKNIQYF.

The rearrangement joins TRBV20-1 to TRBJ2-1; 13 bases agree with TRBD2. Germline values: CDR1 DFQATT, CDR2 SNEGSKA (reference sequence). The trim removed 6 bases at V and 8 bases at J, leaving 10 bases unmatched. This CDR3 is 15 amino acids long. The DNA of the CDR3 is TGCAGTGCACCTCAAGGGACTAGCGGGAACTATGAGCAGTTCTTC. Protein sequence: CSAPQGTSGNYEQFF.

This chain joins TRBV7-9 and TRBJ2-5; D is perhaps TRBD2 (6 bases). V was clipped by 6 bases and J by 7 bases, with 15 bases between them. In germline, CDR1 is SEHNR, CDR2 FQNEAQ (reference sequence). This CDR3 has 13 residues. This CDR3 is CASSGGGVGTQYF. The CDR3 nucleotides read TGTGCCAGCAGTGGGGGAGGAGTAGGGACCCAGTACTTC.

The J gene is TRBJ2-3, the V gene TRBV28; a weak D match, TRBD1 (5 bases). This CDR3 has 15 amino acids. Germline CDR1 MDHEN, CDR2 SYDVKM. V dropped 5 bases and J dropped 3 bases, with 15 bases sitting between them. The CDR3 nucleotides are TGTGCCAGCAGTAAAGACAGCGTTGGTACAGATACGCAGTATTTT. Its protein product is CASSKDSVGTDTQYF.

This chain uses TRBV4-1 with TRBJ1-2, with 8 bases that match TRBD1. This CDR3 spans 19 amino acids. Germline V gene data show CDR1 as MGHRA and CDR2 as YSYEKL. With 4 bases clipped from V and 3 bases from J, the junction kept 19 bases outside the gene matches. The CDR3 is CASSPLPQGALGLDYGYTF. The CDR3 DNA reads as TGCGCCAGCAGCCCCCTCCCCCAGGGGGCTCTTGGGCTCGACTATGGCTACACCTTC.

CDR3 loop: CSVTSRRGLREDTQYF. The CDR3 nucleotides are TGCAGCGTTACCTCTCGCCGGGGTTTGCGGGAGGATACGCAGTATTTT. This sequence joins TRBV29-1 and TRBJ2-3; TRBD2 matches 7 bases. This CDR3 has 16 residues. V gave up 5 bases and J gave up 6 bases; unmatched junction bases: 17. Germline lookup yields CDR1 SQVTM and CDR2 ANQGSEA.

The rearrangement links TRBV28 to TRBJ1-5, with D tentatively TRBD1 (5 bases). Germline assignment: CDR1 MDHEN and CDR2 SYDVKM. This CDR3 is 13 amino acids long. V was shortened by 7 bases and J by 7 bases, with 14 bases between the two germline ends. Written as DNA, the CDR3 is TGTGCCAGCAACTCCGGGAGGGGCCAGCCCCAGCATTTT. This gives the protein CASNSGRGQPQHF.

The V call is TRBV7-8, the J call TRBJ2-3, with 10 bases lining up with TRBD2. The CDR3 is 16 amino acids. Trimming removed 3 bases from V and 0 bases from J; junction bases left unmatched: 3. CDR1 and CDR2 (germline): SGHVS, FQNEAQ. In nucleotides, the CDR3 is TGTGCCAGCAGCTTTGCGGGACTAGCGAGCACAGATACGCAGTATTTT. Protein sequence: CASSFAGLASTDTQYF.